The clone carrying this TCR beta chain was seen a handful of times. How the authors handled the data: The authors estimated nucleated cell counts from reference gene primer amplification. Sequencing used immunoSEQ multiplex PCR; TCRdb keeps in-frame clones, though not all of them. V and J calls and clone size come straight from that table; D and trimming were deduced from the DNA. The sample carries a few hundred thousand clones, about 83% recorded once. The data were taken from a study of blood T cell repertoires in COVID-19. About the research overall: Samples representing acute and convalescent COVID-19 were sourced from the United States, Italy and Spain.

The sample comprised peripheral blood. The sequence was obtained from a woman aged 45-65 years with acute or convalescent COVID-19.

CDR3 region: CASSPDIGYGYTF. As DNA, the CDR3 is TGTGCCAGCAGTCCTGACATTGGGTATGGCTACACCTTC. V usage is TRBV28 and J usage is TRBJ1-2, with no clear D. Trimming left V 5 bases short and J 5 bases short, with 12 bases between. Germline assignment: CDR1 MDHEN and CDR2 SYDVKM. The CDR3 runs to 13 residues.